The 20 T cell receptor beta chains below were found in one sample sequenced in a study of PD-L1 blockade in urothelial cancer. Profiled with immunoSEQ multiplex PCR; TCRdb holds only in-frame clones, not every one. In the table there are around 56,000 clones, roughly 86% of which are singletons. Sequencing used PBMCs, obtained around atezolizumab (anti-PD-L1) treatment. These receptors all stem from a man aged 45-65 years with urothelial cancer.

The chain is built from TRBV30 and TRBJ2-1; 7 positions agree with TRBD2. V was clipped by 4 bases and J by 2 bases; unmatched bases: 8. This CDR3 region has 15 residues. Germline CDR1 is GTSNPN and CDR2 is SVGIG (reference sequence). The CDR3 reads CAWKSISGPYNEQFF. The CDR3 DNA sequence: TGTGCCTGGAAGAGTATTAGCGGGCCCTACAATGAGCAGTTCTTC.

This clone was counted only a few times. V is TRBV6-5 and J is TRBJ1-1, with TRBD1 as a possible D gene (6 bases). Germline CDR1 is MNHEY and CDR2 is SVGAGI. The CDR3 sequence is 12 residues long. V gave up 5 bases and J gave up 4 bases, with 8 bases separating them. The CDR3 DNA follows: TGTGCCAGCAGTGGGGGCCCCACTGAAGCTTTCTTT. Translating it yields CASSGGPTEAFF.

The chain combines TRBV20-1 with TRBJ1-2; D is ambiguous. CDR1 is DFQATT, CDR2 SNEGSKA, per germline (reference sequence). Between the trimmed V and J ends, which lost 3 bases and 5 bases, there was a span of 7 bases. CDR3 length equals 11 residues. The chain's CDR3 is CSASPPYGYTF. CDR3 DNA sequence: TGCAGTGCTAGTCCCCCGTATGGCTACACCTTC.

J is TRBJ2-3 and V is TRBV12-2; the DNA was not compared with TRBD2, the D call given in the table. TRBV12-2 is reported as a pseudogene. The CDR3 extends over 16 amino acids. This CDR3 is CATTKAGRASTDTQYF. The CDR3 region has the DNA TGTGCAACCACAAAGGCGGGGCGTGCTAGCACAGATACGCAGTATTTT.

The V and J genes are TRBV20-1 and TRBJ1-5, with D hard to call. The V end lost 4 bases, the J end lost 9 bases, and 10 bases lay between the germline ends. The V gene's germline CDR1 is DFQATT and CDR2 SNEGSKA (reference sequence). The CDR3 is made up of 11 amino acids. CDR3 bases: TGCAGTGCTATGAGAGGAGGGCCCCAGCATTTT. Translated: CSAMRGGPQHF.

The V gene is TRBV7-8, the J gene TRBJ2-2, with TRBD2 matching 8 bases. Germline CDR1 and CDR2: SGHVS and FQNEAQ. J was trimmed by 4 bases and V by 2 bases; bases with no gene match: 12. This CDR3 contains 18 residues. The CDR3 is CASSLIVPGGPGTGELFF. The DNA for the CDR3 is TGTGCCAGCAGCTTAATAGTTCCGGGAGGGCCGGGCACCGGGGAGCTGTTTTTT. The whole variable domain, remainder taken from reference TRBV7-8 and TRBJ2-2, is GAGVSQSPRYKVAKRGQDVALRCDPISGHVSLFWYQQALGQGPEFLTYFQNEAQLDKSGLPSDRFFAERPEGSVSTLKIQRTQQEDSAVYLCASSLIVPGGPGTGELFFGEGSRLTVL.

The gene calls are TRBV11-1 and TRBJ2-5; TRBD2 is a possible D gene (6 bases). V was pared by 3 bases and J by 2 bases, with 13 bases between. This CDR3 is 15 amino acids long. Per germline, CDR1 SGHAT and CDR2 FQDESV (reference sequence). CDR3 sequence: CASSFVGEVQETQYF. CDR3 nucleotide sequence: TGTGCCAGCAGCTTCGTAGGGGAGGTACAAGAGACCCAGTACTTC.

The chain joins TRBV19 to TRBJ1-5; D might be TRBD1 (5 bases). The CDR3 contains 13 residues. The V gene lost 9 bases and the J gene lost 4 bases, with 13 bases spanning the gap. Germline V CDR1 and CDR2: LNHDA, SQIVND (reference sequence). CDR3 sequence: CASEQRGNQPQHF. As DNA, the CDR3 is TGTGCCAGCGAACAGCGGGGGAATCAGCCCCAGCATTTT.

The rearrangement uses TRBV29-1 and TRBJ2-7, with D possibly matching TRBD2 (5 bases). The CDR3 is 12 residues long. The germline CDR1 and CDR2 sequences are SQVTM and ANQGSEA. Trimming shortened V by 7 bases and J by 3 bases, and 13 bases separated the two germline ends. The CDR3 here is CSDSDWNYEQYF. CDR3 bases: TGCAGCGACTCGGACTGGAACTACGAGCAGTACTTC.

This sequence joins TRBV2 and TRBJ1-5; 12 nucleotides match TRBD1. Trimming cost V 7 bases and J 0 bases; bases outside gene matches: 10. The germline V gene has CDR1 SNHLY and CDR2 FYNNEI. This CDR3 contains 18 residues. CDR3: CASKPRDRGLYSNQPQHF. The CDR3 bases are TGTGCCAGCAAACCCCGGGACAGGGGGCTTTATAGCAATCAGCCCCAGCATTTT. The whole variable domain, filled in from reference TRBV2 and TRBJ1-5, reads EPEVTQTPSHQVTQMGQEVILRCVPISNHLYFYWYRQILGQKVEFLVSFYNNEISEKSEIFDDQFSVERPDGSNFTLKIRSTKLEDSAMYFCASKPRDRGLYSNQPQHFGDGTRLSIL.

The rearrangement joins TRBV20-1 to TRBJ2-1; D is undetermined. This CDR3 contains 11 residues. In germline, CDR1 is DFQATT, CDR2 SNEGSKA (reference sequence). The V gene lost 0 bases and the J gene lost 9 bases, with 6 bases spanning the gap. The CDR3 DNA sequence: TGCAGTGCTAGAGATTACGGTGAGCAGTTCTTC. Protein sequence: CSARDYGEQFF.

The chain recombines TRBV30 with TRBJ1-1; no clear D gene. CDR3 length equals 14 residues. The V and J ends lost 4 bases and 5 bases respectively, with 17 bases between them. Germline-derived CDR1 and CDR2 are GTSNPN and SVGIG (reference sequence). CDR3 protein: CAWKSRVISTEAFF. For the CDR3, the DNA is TGTGCCTGGAAGAGCCGGGTAATATCAACTGAAGCTTTCTTT. The whole variable domain, filled in from reference TRBV30 and TRBJ1-1, reads SQTIHQWPATLVQPVGSPLSLECTVEGTSNPNLYWYRQAAGRGLQLLFYSVGIGQISSEVPQNLSASRPQDRQFILSSKKLLLSDSGFYLCAWKSRVISTEAFFGQGTRLTVV.

The rearrangement links TRBV28 to TRBJ1-6; D is ambiguous. The germline V gene has CDR1 MDHEN and CDR2 SYDVKM. The V end was cut by 8 bases, the J end by 0 bases, with 17 bases between. The CDR3 covers 17 residues. DNA of the CDR3: TGTGCCAGCGACCCCCCGGGAGGAAGCTCCTATAATTCACCCCTCCACTTT. Protein sequence: CASDPPGGSSYNSPLHF.

This chain connects TRBV4-1 to TRBJ2-7; 14 nucleotides line up with TRBD2. CDR3 length equals 18 residues. Germline-derived CDR1 and CDR2 are MGHRA and YSYEKL. V lost 5 bases and J lost 2; bases outside the gene matches: 11. The CDR3 loop is CASSATSGRAVNAYEQYF. The CDR3 DNA follows: TGCGCCAGCAGCGCGACTAGCGGGAGGGCGGTTAACGCCTACGAGCAGTACTTC.

The chain is built from TRBV6-6 and TRBJ2-5; D remains unclear. Trimming removed 2 bases from V and 4 bases from J, with 17 bases in between. The CDR3 has 16 amino acids. Per germline, CDR1 MNHNY and CDR2 SVGAGI (reference sequence). The DNA of the CDR3 is TGTGCCAGCAGTTACGTGGCAGGTTCCATGGGAGAGACCCAGTACTTC. Translating it yields CASSYVAGSMGETQYF.

This sequence joins TRBV30 and TRBJ1-2, with a tentative D call TRBD1 (5 bases). V was clipped by 5 bases and J by 4 bases, with 17 bases between them. CDR3 length: 14 amino acids. Germline CDR1 reads GTSNPN; CDR2 reads SVGIG (reference sequence). CDR3 in amino acids: CAWSPETDVYGYTF. As DNA, the CDR3 is TGTGCCTGGTCGCCCGAGACAGATGTCTATGGCTACACCTTC. Variable domain in full (rest from reference TRBV30 and TRBJ1-2): SQTIHQWPATLVQPVGSPLSLECTVEGTSNPNLYWYRQAAGRGLQLLFYSVGIGQISSEVPQNLSASRPQDRQFILSSKKLLLSDSGFYLCAWSPETDVYGYTFGSGTRLTVV.

The chain recombines TRBV7-2 with TRBJ2-1; D is possibly TRBD1 (6 bases). The CDR3 contains 12 residues. Germline CDR1 SGHTA, CDR2 FQGNSA. Trimming took 4 bases from V and 15 from J, leaving 16 bases between them. The CDR3 sequence is CASSSGDYYRFF. In DNA, the CDR3 is TGTGCCAGCAGCTCAGGGGATTATTATAGGTTCTTC.

The rearrangement joins TRBV10-3 to TRBJ2-5; D is perhaps TRBD1 (5 bases). Trimming pared 2 bases from V and 3 bases from J, leaving 13 bases between. The germline V gene has CDR1 ENHRY and CDR2 SYGVKD. CDR3 size: 15 residues. CDR3 sequence (DNA): TGTGCCATCAGTGAGAGGGGTGGTACAGAAGAGACCCAGTACTTC. It specifies CAISERGGTEETQYF.

J is TRBJ2-7 and V is TRBV6-5; possibly TRBD1 for D (6 bases). The length of the CDR3 is 12 residues. CDR1 and CDR2 (germline): MNHEY, SVGAGI. V lost 6 bases, J lost 2 bases, and 8 bases lay in between. The CDR3 sequence: CASRDRTYEQYF. The DNA for the CDR3 is TGTGCCAGCAGAGACAGGACCTACGAGCAGTACTTC.

The CDR3 bases are TGCGCCAGCAGCCCCGGGACAGAACGGCTCTACGAGCAGTACTTC. It is translated as CASSPGTERLYEQYF. The rearrangement joins TRBV10-2 to TRBJ2-7; 7 bases line up with TRBD1. The CDR3 is 15 amino acids. After removal of 6 bases from V and 3 bases from J, the junction contained 11 bases not matched to a gene. Germline loops: CDR1 WSHSY, CDR2 SAAADI.